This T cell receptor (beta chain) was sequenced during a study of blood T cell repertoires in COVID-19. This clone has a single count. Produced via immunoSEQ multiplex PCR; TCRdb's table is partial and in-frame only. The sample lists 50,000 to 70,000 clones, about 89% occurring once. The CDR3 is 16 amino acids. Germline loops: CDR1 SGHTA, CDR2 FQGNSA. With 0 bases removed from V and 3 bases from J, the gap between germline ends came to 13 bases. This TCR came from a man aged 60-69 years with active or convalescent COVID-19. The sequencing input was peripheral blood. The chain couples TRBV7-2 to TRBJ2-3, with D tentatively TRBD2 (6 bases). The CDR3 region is CASSLASRGGTDTQYF. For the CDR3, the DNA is TGTGCCAGCAGCTTAGCGAGCCGGGGAGGAACAGATACGCAGTATTTT.